Following are 21 T cell receptor beta chains from one sample sequenced in a study of cytotoxic CD8 clonotypes in ibrutinib-treated CLL. Produced via immunoSEQ multiplex PCR; TCRdb's table is partial and in-frame only. Among 150,000 or so clones listed, 84% were seen once. The material sequenced was PBMCs, taken after 24 months of ibrutinib treatment. The receptor source for this set is a human donor with chronic lymphocytic leukemia.

DNA for the CDR3: TGTGCCAGCACTACGAACACTGAAGCTTTCTTT. Translated: CASTTNTEAFF. The chain carries TRBV2 and TRBJ1-1; D remains unclear. Germline V lookup: CDR1 SNHLY, CDR2 FYNNEI. The ends were cut back, 7 bases at V and 1 base at J, with 4 bases in the middle. This CDR3 is 11 amino acids long.

The V call is TRBV2, the J call TRBJ1-1; 9 bases match TRBD1. The CDR3 spans 15 residues. Trimming took 5 bases from V and 4 from J; bases not matched to a gene: 8. Germline V gene sequence: CDR1 SNHLY, CDR2 FYNNEI. CDR3: CASSPRTGAGTEAFF. The CDR3 nucleotides are TGTGCCAGCAGTCCCCGGACAGGGGCGGGCACTGAAGCTTTCTTT.

The chain has TRBV30 and TRBJ2-3; D gene ambiguous. Germline CDR1 is GTSNPN and CDR2 is SVGIG (reference sequence). This CDR3 comprises 14 residues. V was pared by 0 bases and J by 0 bases, with 7 bases between. The CDR3 bases are TGTGCCTGGAGTGTATCAGGTAGCACAGATACGCAGTATTTT. Its protein product is CAWSVSGSTDTQYF.

The CDR3 nucleotides are TGTGCCAGCAGCCAGGGACAGGGCCTGGCAGATACGCAGTATTTT. This sequence encodes CASSQGQGLADTQYF. The rearrangement joins TRBV6-6 to TRBJ2-3; 9 nucleotides line up with TRBD1. The germline CDR1 and CDR2 sequences are MNHNY and SVGAGI (reference sequence). This CDR3 contains 15 residues. V lost 6 bases to trimming and J lost 4 bases; unmatched junction nucleotides: 8.

This chain connects TRBV29-1 to TRBJ1-1; D gene ambiguous. The CDR3 loop spans 16 amino acids. Germline V gene lookup returns CDR1 SQVTM and CDR2 ANQGSEA. V dropped 6 bases and J dropped 1 base, with 21 bases sitting between them. CDR3: CSVVRRPGDSNTEAFF. CDR3 sequence (DNA): TGCAGCGTCGTGCGTAGGCCCGGGGATTCGAACACTGAAGCTTTCTTT.

The rearrangement links TRBV29-1 to TRBJ2-1, with TRBD1 matching 7 bases. The germline V gene encodes CDR1 SQVTM and CDR2 ANQGSEA. Trimming at V came to 6 bases and at J to 8 bases, leaving 7 bases not matched to a gene. The length of the CDR3 is 12 residues. CDR3 amino acids: CSVEQGIHEQFF. The CDR3 DNA follows: TGCAGCGTGGAACAGGGGATCCATGAGCAGTTCTTC.

This clone was found once. The CDR3 DNA follows: TGTGCCAGCAGCTTTTACAGCCATCATCTTAATGGCTACACCTTC. Its translation is CASSFYSHHLNGYTF. The rearrangement joins TRBV5-6 to TRBJ1-2; D gene unclear. CDR3 size: 15 residues. The V and J ends lost 2 bases and 6 bases respectively, with 17 bases between them. Germline V lookup: CDR1 SGHDT, CDR2 YYEEEE.

CDR3 sequence (DNA): TGTGCCAGCAGGAAAGGACAGGATCGCAATTCCTACGAGCAGTACTTC. It yields the protein CASRKGQDRNSYEQYF. This sequence joins TRBV6-6 and TRBJ2-7; 7 bases fit TRBD1. This CDR3 is 16 amino acids long. Looked up from germline, CDR1 is MNHNY and CDR2 is SVGAGI (reference sequence). V shed 6 bases and J 1 base; nucleotides not matched to a gene: 12.

This clone was picked up one time. The chain couples TRBV2 to TRBJ1-1, with D possibly being TRBD1 (5 bases). The V end was cut by 6 bases, the J end by 5 bases, with 16 bases between. The CDR3 totals 14 residues. CDR1 is SNHLY and CDR2 is FYNNEI in the germline V gene. The CDR3 is CASRIGVGGTEAFF. The CDR3 DNA reads TGTGCCAGCAGGATTGGGGTCGGGGGAACTGAAGCTTTCTTT.

This sequence joins TRBV5-6 and TRBJ1-2, with 8 bases identical to TRBD1. J gave up 0 bases and V 4 bases, and 2 bases lay outside the gene matches. Germline lookup yields CDR1 SGHDT and CDR2 YYEEEE. CDR3 size: 14 residues. In DNA form, the CDR3 reads TGTGCCAGCAGCCTGACAGGGGCTAACTATGGCTACACCTTC. Translation: CASSLTGANYGYTF.

The chain links TRBV20-1 to TRBJ2-3; D not resolved. CDR3 length: 11 residues. V was pared by 5 bases and J by 7 bases, with 10 bases between. Germline CDR1 is DFQATT and CDR2 is SNEGSKA (reference sequence). CDR3 sequence: CSASLGNTQYF. The CDR3 nucleotides read TGCAGTGCTTCACTGGGAAATACGCAGTATTTT.

This clone was seen only once. This chain joins TRBV6-6 and TRBJ1-4; D is undetermined. The V gene lost 5 bases and the J gene lost 11 bases, with 21 bases spanning the gap. Looked up from germline, CDR1 is MNHNY and CDR2 is SVGAGI (reference sequence). This CDR3 is 15 amino acids long. The CDR3 loop reads CASSDSGDGFGKLFF. The CDR3 region has the DNA TGTGCCAGCAGTGATTCGGGTGATGGGTTTGGGAAACTGTTTTTT.

The chain employs TRBV28 and TRBJ2-1, with TRBD2 identical over 10 bases. CDR3 size: 13 residues. Germline CDR1 reads MDHEN; CDR2 reads SYDVKM. V shed 8 bases and J 4 bases; nucleotides not matched to a gene: 2. The CDR3 DNA is TGTGCCAGCGTACTAGCGGGATACAATGAGCAGTTCTTC. Amino acid sequence: CASVLAGYNEQFF.

V gene TRBV7-2 combines with J gene TRBJ2-7; no reliable D call. Germline V CDR1 and CDR2: SGHTA, FQGNSA. The CDR3 runs 12 residues. V was pared by 9 bases and J by 2 bases, with 11 bases between. CDR3: CASAGQPYEQYF. In DNA form, the CDR3 reads TGTGCCAGTGCTGGCCAGCCCTACGAGCAGTACTTC. Based on the CDR3 plus reference TRBV7-2 and TRBJ2-7, the full variable domain is GAGVSQSPSNKVTEKGKDVELRCDPISGHTALYWYRQSLGQGLEFLIYFQGNSAPDKSGLPSDRFSAERTGGSVSTLTIQRTQQEDSAVYLCASAGQPYEQYFGPGTRLTVT.

This clone was seen once. The V call is TRBV2, the J call TRBJ1-5; the D gene is possibly TRBD1 (6 bases). The V gene's germline CDR1 is SNHLY and CDR2 FYNNEI. V lost 4 bases and J 0 bases, leaving 10 bases between the germline ends. The CDR3 contains 15 residues. Here the CDR3 DNA reads TGTGCCAGCAGTGTAGGACAGCTTAGCAATCAGCCCCAGCATTTT. It encodes CASSVGQLSNQPQHF.

The CDR3 nucleotides read TGCGCCAGCAGCTTCGGGACAGACTGGGACTACGAGCAGTACTTC. This translates into CASSFGTDWDYEQYF. The chain is built from TRBV5-1 and TRBJ2-7, with 7 bases matching TRBD1. J was trimmed by 3 bases and V by 2 bases; bases with no gene match: 8. Germline CDR1 reads SGHRS; CDR2 reads YFSETQ. The CDR3 spans 15 residues.

This chain uses TRBV6-5 with TRBJ1-1; weak D call: TRBD1 (5 bases). V was trimmed by 0 bases and J by 2 bases, leaving 10 bases between them. CDR3 size: 15 residues. The germline CDR1 and CDR2 sequences are MNHEY and SVGAGI. Here the CDR3 reads CASSYSRGFNTEAFF. CDR3 coding DNA: TGTGCCAGCAGTTACTCTCGGGGGTTTAACACTGAAGCTTTCTTT.

The V and J genes are TRBV28 and TRBJ2-1; the D gene is possibly TRBD1 (5 bases). Germline lookup yields CDR1 MDHEN and CDR2 SYDVKM. This CDR3 region has 13 residues. Trimming cost V 9 bases and J 5 bases, with 14 bases left between them. The CDR3 DNA is TGTGCCAGTCATCCCGGACACAACAATGAGCAGTTCTTC. Translated, it gives CASHPGHNNEQFF.

V usage is TRBV7-3 and J usage is TRBJ2-7, with 7 nucleotides matching TRBD2. V trimming: 5 bases; J trimming: 5 bases; junction bases outside the gene matches: 12. Germline lookup yields CDR1 SGHTA and CDR2 FQGTGA. The CDR3 is made up of 15 amino acids. This chain's CDR3 is CASSLGQAGSDEQYF. The CDR3 region has the DNA TGTGCCAGCAGCCTAGGGCAAGCGGGATCGGACGAGCAGTACTTC. Supplemented by reference TRBV7-3 and TRBJ2-7, the full variable domain reads GAGVSQTPSNKVTEKGKYVELRCDPISGHTALYWYRQSLGQGPEFLIYFQGTGAADDSGLPNDRFFAVRPEGSVSTLKIQRTERGDSAVYLCASSLGQAGSDEQYFGPGTRLTVT.

This chain connects TRBV6-5 to TRBJ2-7; 10 bases are shared with TRBD2. Germline V gene lookup returns CDR1 MNHEY and CDR2 SVGAGI. Losses at the gene ends were 4 bases for V and 0 bases for J; bases not matched to a gene: 6. The CDR3 has 16 residues. CDR3 DNA: TGTGCCAGCAGTTCCCGACTAGCGGGCCACTCCTACGAGCAGTACTTC. Encoded protein: CASSSRLAGHSYEQYF.

This chain uses TRBV1 with TRBJ2-7; TRBD2, the table's D call, lacks a check against the DNA. TRBV1 is given as a pseudogene. CDR3 size: 15 residues. The CDR3 loop reads CTSSAGTSVKYEQYF. CDR3 in DNA: TGCACCAGCAGCGCCGGGACTAGCGTGAAGTACGAGCAGTACTTC.